This is a list of T cell receptor beta chains from one sample in a study of CD8+CD57+ T cells in acquired aplastic anemia. TCRdb processed the reads anew with MiXCR; each CDR3 protein has one entry. Altogether 400,000 to 500,000 distinct CDR3 sequences are present, 65% to 80% being singletons, with the ten largest covering more than 3.5%. Sequencing was carried out using sorted CD4+, CD8+, or CD8+CD57+ T cells (not recorded which) from PBMCs. Source of these receptors: a human donor in good health, serving as a control. Both conserved end residues are part of each CDR3. Each record gives: clone size, J gene, V gene, D gene, CDR3 DNA, CDR3 protein. The D gene is left open where the match is weak. Only some rows state a clone size, as once, few, many or a class for expanded clones.

NA,TRBJ1-5,TRBV15,NA,TGTGCCACCAGCAGACGTTCCGGGACACTCAATCAGCCCCAGCATTTT,CATSRRSGTLNQPQHF
many,TRBJ1-5,TRBV6-2/TRBV6-3,NA,TGTGCCAGCAGTTACAGGTTGGGCGGTAGTAATCAGCCCCAGCATTTT,CASSYRLGGSNQPQHF
NA,TRBJ1-1,TRBV7-2,NA,TGTGCCACCAGCGTACCGACAGCGGGGAACCTTGAAGCTTTCTTT,CATSVPTAGNLEAFF
NA,TRBJ2-3,TRBV2,NA,TGTGCCAGCAGGCAGAGCCCTAGCACCGATGCGCAGTATTTT,CASRQSPSTDAQYF
few,TRBJ1-4,TRBV7-2,TRBD1,TGTGCCAGCAGCGCCGGGACAGGGGATGAAAAACTGTTTTTT,CASSAGTGDEKLFF
NA,TRBJ1-2,TRBV15,NA,TGTGCCACCAGCAGAGATGTGGGGGCCTATGGCTACACCTTC,CATSRDVGAYGYTF
many,TRBJ2-3,TRBV6-1,TRBD2,TGTGCCATTAGCGGGGGGGCGTTCACAGATACGCAGTATTTT,CAISGGAFTDTQYF
NA,TRBJ2-7,TRBV12-3/TRBV12-4,NA,TGTGCCAGCAGTGTCTCTATCGGGGAATCCGAGCAGTACTTC,CASSVSIGESEQYF
many,TRBJ2-6,TRBV30,TRBD1,TGTGCCTGGAAGACAGGGTCCCACTCTGGGGCCAACGTCCTGACTTTC,CAWKTGSHSGANVLTF
NA,TRBJ1-1,TRBV5-6,NA,TGTGCCAGCATCCTAGACAGGATTGAAGCTTTCTTT,CASILDRIEAFF
NA,TRBJ1-4,TRBV12-3/TRBV12-4,NA,TGTGCCAGCCTCCTTGGGGTAGGCGAAAAACTGTTATTT,CASLLGVGEKLLF
NA,TRBJ1-3,TRBV5-6,NA,TGTGCCAGCAGCCAATGCGTAGGGGGAAACACCCTATATTTT,CASSQCVGGNTLYF
NA,TRBJ2-2,TRBV15,NA,TGTGCCACCAGCAGAGGATGGGCAGCGAACACCGGGGAGCTGTTTTTT,CATSRGWAANTGELFF
NA,TRBJ1-1,TRBV3-1,NA,TGTGCCAGCAGCCAGGCCTTTGAGAACACTGAAGCTTTCTTT,CASSQAFENTEAFF
NA,TRBJ2-1,TRBV11-2,NA,TGTGCCAGCACCCTAAGTACATCCGGGGCCGCCAATGAGCAGTTCTTC,CASTLSTSGAANEQFF
NA,TRBJ1-5,TRBV7-3,NA,TGTGCCAGCAGCGTACAAGAGACCCAGTACTTCCAGCCATTT,CASSVQETQYFQPF
once,TRBJ2-6,TRBV7-6,NA,NA,CASSSDRNTEAFFVLTF
many,TRBJ2-1,TRBV10-1,NA,TGCGCCAGCAAAAGGGAGCCGGGACGGCCGTACAATGAGCAGTTCTTC,CASKREPGRPYNEQFF
NA,TRBJ2-2,TRBV20-1,NA,TGCAGTGCTAGCAGGGGAGGCACCGGGGAGCTGTTTTTT,CSASRGGTGELFF
NA,TRBJ2-7,TRBV12-3/TRBV12-4,NA,TGTGCCAGCAGTTTAAACAGGGCAGGCTACGAGCAGTACTTC,CASSLNRAGYEQYF
NA,TRBJ1-6,TRBV7-9,NA,TGTGCCAGCAGCCTTCTCCCAAATTCACCCCTCCACTTT,CASSLLPNSPLHF
NA,TRBJ1-1,TRBV5-1,NA,TGCGCCATCATCCGGGGGGTCCTGCATAGCACTGAAGCTTTCTTT,CAIIRGVLHSTEAFF
NA,TRBJ1-5,TRBV5-1,NA,TGCGCCAGCAGCTTGGCTCCGACGGCGAATCAGCCCCAGCATTTT,CASSLAPTANQPQHF
NA,TRBJ2-7,TRBV24-1,NA,TGTGCCACCAGTGACCCCGACCACGGTAATGACGGCCACTCCTTC,CATSDPDHGNDGHSF
few,TRBJ1-1,TRBV7-9,NA,TGTGCCAGCAGCCCCGCCACGGTGGCAGGGACCACTGAAGCTTTCTTT,CASSPATVAGTTEAFF
NA,TRBJ1-6,TRBV6-1,TRBD1,TGTGCCATCCCGAGAACAGGGGACAATTCACCCCTCCACTTT,CAIPRTGDNSPLHF
many,TRBJ1-1,TRBV19,NA,TGTGCCAGTAGTCTCGACCCGAACACTGAAGCTTTCTTT,CASSLDPNTEAFF
NA,TRBJ2-5,TRBV7-2,NA,TGTGCCACCTCGCGGGACACACAAGAGACCCAGTACTTC,CATSRDTQETQYF
many,TRBJ1-1,TRBV20-1,NA,TGCAGTGCTCGAAGGGGGGGCACTGAAGCTTTCTTT,CSARRGGTEAFF
many,TRBJ1-4,TRBV20-1,NA,TGCAGTGCAAACTACAGGGTGAGCGGGGAAAAACTGTTTTTT,CSANYRVSGEKLFF
few,TRBJ2-5,TRBV7-3,NA,TGTGCCAGCAGCTCAGAGGGGGAGACCCAGTACTTC,CASSSEGETQYF
NA,TRBJ2-7,TRBV2,NA,TGTGCCAGCAGTGTTAGGGGCCACGAGCAGTACTTC,CASSVRGHEQYF
many,TRBJ2-2,TRBV7-2,TRBD2,TGTGCCAGCAGCCATGCGGGGGAGGTCGGGGAGCTGTTTTTT,CASSHAGEVGELFF
NA,TRBJ1-4,TRBV10-2,NA,TGCGCCAGCAGTGAGCCGGGAGCAACTAATGAAAAACTGTTTTTT,CASSEPGATNEKLFF
many,TRBJ1-6,TRBV27,NA,TGTGCCAGCAGTTTATACCCAGGCGCCAATTCACCCCTCCACTTT,CASSLYPGANSPLHF
few,TRBJ2-2,TRBV29-1,TRBD1,TGCAGCGTGGGCAGGGGGAGCAACGGGGAGCTGTTTTTT,CSVGRGSNGELFF
NA,TRBJ1-1,TRBV7-2,NA,TGTGCCAGCAGCTTATCACCACTGAACACTGAAGCTTTC,CASSLSPLNTEAF
NA,TRBJ1-6,TRBV7-2,TRBD1,TGTGCCAGCAGCTTGTTGGGGGACAGGGGTAGTGAGACCCCCCTCCACTTT,CASSLLGDRGSETPLHF
many,TRBJ1-2,TRBV5-6,NA,TGTGCCAGCAGCTTGGAGAGGGACGGGCTCGTATATGGCTACACCTTC,CASSLERDGLVYGYTF
NA,TRBJ2-5,TRBV5-4,NA,TGTGCCAGCAGCTTGGGACTTCCCCAGTACTTC,CASSLGLPQYF